A single sample is the source of the 15 T cell receptor beta chains below, sequenced in a study of neoadjuvant anti-PD-1 for oral cavity cancer. Clones were sequenced by immunoSEQ multiplex PCR, and TCRdb holds only the in-frame ones, with some missing. Altogether tens of thousands of clones are present, approximately 80% being singletons, with the ten largest covering approximately 2.8%. The source was PBMCs, collected before nivolumab (anti-PD-1) treatment. These receptors were obtained from a person aged 35 to 85 with oral cavity squamous cell carcinoma.

The chain links TRBV19 to TRBJ2-2; D may correspond to TRBD1 or TRBD2 (5 bases each). The CDR3 runs to 16 residues. Deletions cut 5 bases from V and 1 base from J, with 14 bases between. CDR1 and CDR2 (germline): LNHDA, SQIVND (reference sequence). The CDR3 loop is CASSSGRWENTGELFF. The CDR3, as DNA: TGTGCCAGTAGTTCAGGGAGATGGGAGAACACCGGGGAGCTGTTTTTT.

This clone was detected only once. J is TRBJ2-7 and V is TRBV2, with no clear D. Trimming removed 6 bases from V and 2 bases from J, with 5 bases in between. The CDR3 totals 11 residues. Germline V lookup: CDR1 SNHLY, CDR2 FYNNEI. The CDR3 bases are TGTGCCAGCAGGGAAACCTACGAGCAGTACTTC. Its translation is CASRETYEQYF. The full variable domain, completed using reference TRBV2 and TRBJ2-7, is EPEVTQTPSHQVTQMGQEVILRCVPISNHLYFYWYRQILGQKVEFLVSFYNNEISEKSEIFDDQFSVERPDGSNFTLKIRSTKLEDSAMYFCASRETYEQYFGPGTRLTVT.

The rearrangement links TRBV6-1 to TRBJ1-4; no firm D call. Trimming cost V 6 bases and J 0 bases, with 11 bases left between them. CDR3 length: 15 amino acids. CDR1 MNHNS and CDR2 SASEGT come from the germline V gene. The CDR3 nucleotides read TGTGCCAGCAGAAAAAACGTAGCAACTAATGAAAAACTGTTTTTT. Amino acid sequence: CASRKNVATNEKLFF.

The chain recombines TRBV5-1 with TRBJ2-4, with D perhaps TRBD1 or TRBD2 (6 bases each). Trimming stripped 1 base from V and 2 bases from J, with 13 bases between. Germline V gene data show CDR1 as SGHRS and CDR2 as YFSETQ. The CDR3 has 16 amino acids. CDR3 residues: CASSLTGGGTKNIQYF. CDR3 nucleotide sequence: TGCGCCAGCAGCTTGACCGGGGGCGGAACCAAAAACATTCAGTACTTC.

This CDR3 is CASSRPGQGVYGYTF. CDR3 nucleotides: TGTGCCAGCAGTCGGCCGGGACAGGGAGTTTATGGCTACACCTTC. The V gene is TRBV28, the J gene TRBJ1-2; 9 nucleotides agree with TRBD1. This CDR3 is 15 amino acids long. V shed 5 bases, J shed 5 bases, and the junction held 9 bases outside the gene matches. The germline V gene has CDR1 MDHEN and CDR2 SYDVKM.

The rearrangement links TRBV29-1 to TRBJ2-1; D unresolved. The CDR3 has 13 amino acids. Germline V gene lookup returns CDR1 SQVTM and CDR2 ANQGSEA. The V end lost 0 bases, the J end lost 6 bases, and 9 bases lay between the germline ends. The CDR3 reads CSVEEGQINEQFF. The CDR3 coding sequence is TGCAGCGTTGAAGAAGGTCAGATCAATGAGCAGTTCTTC.

This clone was seen only a few times. CDR3 sequence reads: CAWKAGRSYEQYF. CDR3 bases: TGTGCCTGGAAGGCGGGACGCTCCTACGAGCAGTACTTC. The V and J genes are TRBV30 and TRBJ2-7, with D perhaps matching TRBD2 (6 bases). This CDR3 has 13 residues. Germline assignment: CDR1 GTSNPN and CDR2 SVGIG (reference sequence). V shed 4 bases and J shed 0 bases, with 10 bases lying between them.

The genes are TRBV10-3 and TRBJ2-3; D is unclear. The germline V and J ends were trimmed by 6 bases and 1 base, with 8 bases remaining between them. Germline CDR1 and CDR2: ENHRY and SYGVKD. This CDR3 is built from 13 residues. The DNA for the CDR3 is TGTGCCATCAGGGGAATCGGCACAGATACGCAGTATTTT. Amino acids: CAIRGIGTDTQYF.

The chain joins TRBV5-1 to TRBJ2-1, with D unclear. This CDR3 comprises 14 residues. Germline lookup yields CDR1 SGHRS and CDR2 YFSETQ. V lost 3 bases, J lost 0 bases, and 7 bases lay in between. CDR3 loop: CASSWGNSYNEQFF. The CDR3 DNA reads as TGCGCCAGCAGCTGGGGAAACTCCTACAATGAGCAGTTCTTC.

The chain joins TRBV2 to TRBJ2-1; D gene uncertain. V lost 8 bases and J 0 bases, leaving 11 bases between the germline ends. The CDR3 is 14 amino acids. Looked up from germline, CDR1 is SNHLY and CDR2 is FYNNEI. The CDR3 coding sequence is TGTGCCAGCCAGCCAGACCGCTCCTACAATGAGCAGTTCTTC. It translates to CASQPDRSYNEQFF.

This clone has just one count. This chain links TRBV5-1 with TRBJ1-2; TRBD1 agrees at 7 bases. The germline gives CDR1 SGHRS, CDR2 YFSETQ. The CDR3 totals 14 residues. V lost 1 base, J lost 4 bases, and 4 bases stayed unmatched. CDR3 in amino acids: CASSLSQGGYGYTF. CDR3 in DNA: TGCGCCAGCAGCTTGAGCCAGGGGGGCTATGGCTACACCTTC.

The CDR3 spells CASSLERLLNTEAFF. The CDR3 nucleotides read TGTGCCAGCAGCTTAGAACGGCTCCTGAACACTGAAGCTTTCTTT. This sequence joins TRBV7-2 and TRBJ1-1, with D unclear. V was pared by 1 base and J by 0 bases, with 9 bases between. Germline V CDR1 and CDR2: SGHTA, FQGNSA. This CDR3 has 15 amino acids.

Here the CDR3 DNA reads TGTGCCAGCAGCCCCCCGCTGGGAGGGGCCTCCTACGAGCAGTACTTC. This sequence encodes CASSPPLGGASYEQYF. The chain uses TRBV28 and TRBJ2-7; 7 bases fit TRBD2. The germline V gene has CDR1 MDHEN and CDR2 SYDVKM. The length of the CDR3 is 16 residues. Trimming at V came to 6 bases and at J to 0 bases, leaving 11 bases not matched to a gene.

This chain joins TRBV19 and TRBJ2-3, with TRBD2 matching 9 bases. Germline CDR1 is LNHDA and CDR2 is SQIVND (reference sequence). The CDR3 covers 14 residues. After removal of 10 bases from V and 9 bases from J, the junction contained 14 bases not matched to a gene. The CDR3: CATRLADPGGTQYF. CDR3 nucleotide sequence: TGTGCCACTCGACTAGCGGATCCCGGGGGGACGCAGTATTTT.

The chain joins TRBV4-2 to TRBJ1-4; D not certain. V was clipped by 4 bases and J by 12 bases, with 12 bases between them. The CDR3 contains 12 residues. Germline values: CDR1 LGHNA, CDR2 YNFKEQ. The CDR3 sequence: CASSRPLGQLFF. In DNA form, the CDR3 reads TGTGCCAGCAGCCGCCCATTAGGTCAACTGTTTTTT.